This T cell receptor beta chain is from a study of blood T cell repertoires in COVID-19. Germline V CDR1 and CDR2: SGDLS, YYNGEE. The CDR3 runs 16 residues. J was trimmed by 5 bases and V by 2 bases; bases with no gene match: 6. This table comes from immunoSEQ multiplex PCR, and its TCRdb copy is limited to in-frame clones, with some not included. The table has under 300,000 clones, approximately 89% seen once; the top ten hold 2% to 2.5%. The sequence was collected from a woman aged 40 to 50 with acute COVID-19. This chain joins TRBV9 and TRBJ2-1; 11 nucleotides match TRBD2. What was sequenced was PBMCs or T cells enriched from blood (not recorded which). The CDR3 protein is CASSVLAGGGHNEQFF. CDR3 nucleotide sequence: TGTGCCAGCAGCGTCCTAGCGGGGGGAGGTCACAATGAGCAGTTCTTC.